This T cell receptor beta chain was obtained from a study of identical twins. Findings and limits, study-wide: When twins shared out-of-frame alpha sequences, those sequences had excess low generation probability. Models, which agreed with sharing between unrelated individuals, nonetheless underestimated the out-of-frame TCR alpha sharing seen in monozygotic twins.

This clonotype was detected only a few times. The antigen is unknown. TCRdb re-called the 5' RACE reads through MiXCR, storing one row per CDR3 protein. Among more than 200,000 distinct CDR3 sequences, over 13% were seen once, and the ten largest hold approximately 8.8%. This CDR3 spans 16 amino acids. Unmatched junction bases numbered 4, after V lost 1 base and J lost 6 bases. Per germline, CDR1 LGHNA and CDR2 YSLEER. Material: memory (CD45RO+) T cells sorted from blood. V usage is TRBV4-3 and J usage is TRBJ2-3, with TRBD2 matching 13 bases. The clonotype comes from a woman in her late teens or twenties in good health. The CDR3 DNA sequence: TGCGCCAGCAGCCAAGGGACTAGCGGGAGCGGGGATACGCAGTATTTT. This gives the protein CASSQGTSGSGDTQYF.